This entry is about one T cell receptor (beta chain). Its antigen is unknown. No much larger clone exists at a distance of one base, and base qualities are not known. Set within a cohort of healthcare workers in London, UK, this nested case-control study involved weekly PCR testing of nasopharyngeal swabs along with blood sampling. Healthcare workers were enrolled in the week of the UK lockdown, from 23 to 31 March 2020, and were followed every week for up to 16 weeks. The data belong to a study of early T cells in non-severe SARS-CoV-2 infection (dated by TCRdb to 2020 to 2023). About the investigation overall: Because TCR sequencing relied on bulk RNA taken from unsorted whole blood, pairing of alpha and beta chains was not possible. The paper's findings and limits, for the study overall: VDJdb matching was skewed toward anti-spike CD8 responses, so virus-specific expansions were likely underestimated and private and CD4 specificities were missed.

From V the trimming removes 4 bases and from J it removes 0 bases, while the gene matches leave 8 bases of the junction unaccounted for. The CDR3 runs 16 amino acids, cysteine and phenylalanine included. Left in the record is the CDR3 DNA by itself, 48 bases read in frame from the first base. The germline V gene specifies MDHEN as CDR1 and SYDVKM as CDR2. Libraries were built with 5' RACE. Sequencing relied on a NextSeq 500. The TCR library protocol attached unique molecular identifiers to individual cDNA molecules to correct for sequencing error and PCR bias. Sequencing covered both TCR alpha and beta chains, and within each sample the abundances of alpha and beta sequences were tightly co-correlated. Processing in the source paper ran as follows. V gene, J gene and CDR3 annotation of TCR sequences was performed with Decombinator V4. TCRs were defined as expanded if a significant change between any two time points was detected under a Poisson model with p below 0.0001. TCR abundances were normalised to the total number of TCRs sequenced per sample and were expressed as counts per million. MAIT TCRs were defined by TRAV1-2 paired with TRAJ12, TRAJ20 or TRAJ33, and iNKT TCRs by TRAV10 paired with TRAJ18. VDJdb, accessed 1 November 2021, was searched for CMV, EBV and SARS-CoV-2 annotated TCRs, excluding TCRs annotated for multiple antigens. TCRdb trimmed public reads at Q25 via fastp, called clones via MiXCR and kept in-frame beta chains. Rows with one shared CDR3 protein collapse into an entry with the most common genes and DNA. The V and J calls were determined by TCRdb, not by the authors. For this sample there are 45,000 to 55,000 distinct CDR3 sequences; roughly 10% appear just once. Of the sample, 10% is held by the ten largest clones.

The sample consisted of whole blood. Rearrangement joined TRBV28 to TRBJ2-7, with 8 junctional bases fitting TRBD1. This sequence was found in an adult who was a healthcare worker with PCR-confirmed SARS-CoV-2 infection or an uninfected control (not recorded which). The DNA sequence is TGTGCCAGCAGTTCACCCCTTGGACAGGGCTCCTACGAGCAGTACTTC. This is translated as CASSSPLGQGSYEQYF.